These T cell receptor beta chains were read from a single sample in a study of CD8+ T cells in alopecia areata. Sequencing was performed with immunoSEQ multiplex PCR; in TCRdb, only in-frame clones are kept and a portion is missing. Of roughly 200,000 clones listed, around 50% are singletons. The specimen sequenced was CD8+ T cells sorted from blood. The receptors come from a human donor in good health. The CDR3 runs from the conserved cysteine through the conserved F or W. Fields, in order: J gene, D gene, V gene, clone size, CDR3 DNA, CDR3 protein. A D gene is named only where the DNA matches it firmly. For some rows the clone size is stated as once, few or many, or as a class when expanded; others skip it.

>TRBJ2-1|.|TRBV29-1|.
TGCAGCGTTGACGGTGCGGAAGGGGGCAATGAGCAGTTCTTC
CSVDGAEGGNEQFF
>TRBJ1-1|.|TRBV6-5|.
TGTGCCAGCAGTTACGACGGGGTGACTGAAGCTTTCTTT
CASSYDGVTEAFF
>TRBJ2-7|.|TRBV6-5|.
TGTGCCAGCAGTGAATCCAACTACGAGCAGTACTTC
CASSESNYEQYF
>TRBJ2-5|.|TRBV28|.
TGTGCCAGCAGGCGGGAGACCCAGTACTTC
CASRRETQYF
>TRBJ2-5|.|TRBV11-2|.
TGTGCCAGCAGCTCACGCGAGGAGACCCAGTACTTC
CASSSREETQYF
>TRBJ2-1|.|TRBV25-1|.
TGTGCCAGCGGACAAAGCTACAATGAGCAGTTCTTC
CASGQSYNEQFF
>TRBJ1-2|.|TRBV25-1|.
TGTGCCAGCAGTGAATATAAGGGAAGTGGCTACACCTTC
CASSEYKGSGYTF
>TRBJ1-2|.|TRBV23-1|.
TGCGCCCGTCACTCCATCTATGGCTACACCTTC
CARHSIYGYTF
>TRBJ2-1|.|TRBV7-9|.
TGTGCCAGCAGCCCATACGGGCAGGGTGTCAATGAGCAGTTCTTC
CASSPYGQGVNEQFF
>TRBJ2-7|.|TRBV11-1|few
TGTGCCAGCAGTTTCGCCTCAGGGACGGCGGGCGAGCAGTACTTC
CASSFASGTAGEQYF
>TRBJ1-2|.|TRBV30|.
TGTGCCTGGAGTCCCGGGAACTATGGCTACACCTTC
CAWSPGNYGYTF
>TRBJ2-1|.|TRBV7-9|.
TGTGCCAGCAGCTCCCTAAGAGCGAGCCACAATGAGCAGTTCTTC
CASSSLRASHNEQFF
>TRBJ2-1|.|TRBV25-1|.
TGTGCCAGCAGTGAACTTGGTCAGTACAATGAGCAGTTCTTC
CASSELGQYNEQFF
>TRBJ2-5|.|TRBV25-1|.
TGTGCCAGCAGTGATGGGGGGCAAGAGACCCAGTACTTC
CASSDGGQETQYF
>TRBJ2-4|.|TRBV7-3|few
TGTGCCAGCAGCTTTGGGAACATTCAGTACTTC
CASSFGNIQYF
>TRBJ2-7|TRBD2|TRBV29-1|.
TGCAGCGTGGAGGTGGGGGGGTTCTACGAGCAGTACTTC
CSVEVGGFYEQYF
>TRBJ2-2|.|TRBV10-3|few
TGTGCCATCAGTGAGTCGGGAGCATCCTCCGGGGAGCTGTTTTTT
CAISESGASSGELFF
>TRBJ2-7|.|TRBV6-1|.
TGTGCCAGCAGTGGGCCCGGGCTGCACGAGCAGTACTTC
CASSGPGLHEQYF
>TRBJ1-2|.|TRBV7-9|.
TGTGCCAGCAGCCCCCCCTCAGGCGTTAACTATGGCTACACCTTC
CASSPPSGVNYGYTF
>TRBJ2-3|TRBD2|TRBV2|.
TGTGCCAGCAGTGAAGCTCTAGCGGGGGCCACAGATACGCAGTATTTT
CASSEALAGATDTQYF
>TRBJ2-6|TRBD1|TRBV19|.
TGTGCCAGTAGTTCCCGGACAGGGGGGGACTCTGGGGCCAACGTCCTGACTTTC
CASSSRTGGDSGANVLTF
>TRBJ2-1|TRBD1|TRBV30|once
TGTGCCTGGGACAGGGGGCAAAGCAATGAGCAGTTCTTC
CAWDRGQSNEQFF
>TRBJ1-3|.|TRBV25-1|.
TGTGCCAGCAGTGGCGGACAGTCTGGAAACACCATATATTTT
CASSGGQSGNTIYF
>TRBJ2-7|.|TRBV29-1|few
TGCAGCGTTGTGGCAGGGGAGCAGTACTTC
CSVVAGEQYF
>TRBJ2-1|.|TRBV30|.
TGTGCCTGGGAGAGGACACCGACCTACAATGAGCAGTTCTTC
CAWERTPTYNEQFF
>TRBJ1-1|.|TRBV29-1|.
TGCAGCGGCAGGGGAATAATGAACACTGAAGCTTTCTTT
CSGRGIMNTEAFF
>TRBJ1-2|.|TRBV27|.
TGTGCCAGCAGCCTAGCCGGAACAAACTATGGCTACACCTTC
CASSLAGTNYGYTF
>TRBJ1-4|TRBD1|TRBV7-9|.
TGTGCCAGCAGTCCTGGGGGACAGGGGCCAACTAATGAAAAACTGTTTTTT
CASSPGGQGPTNEKLFF
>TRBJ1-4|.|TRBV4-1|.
TGCGCCAGCAGCCCCCGACAGGTAGTTGAAAAACTGTTTTTT
CASSPRQVVEKLFF
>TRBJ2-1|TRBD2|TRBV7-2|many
TGTGCCAGCAGCTACCTAGCGGGGCCGGGCAATGAGCAGTTCTTC
CASSYLAGPGNEQFF
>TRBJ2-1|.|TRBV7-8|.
TGTGCCAGCAGCTTAGGGACAGCCAATGAGCAGTTCTTC
CASSLGTANEQFF
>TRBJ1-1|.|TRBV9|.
TGTGCCAGCAGCCGGGGGGCGGGAAACACTGAAGCTTTCTTT
CASSRGAGNTEAFF
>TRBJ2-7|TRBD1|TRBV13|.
TGTGCCAGCAGCTCCGACAGGGTCCACGAGCAGTACTTC
CASSSDRVHEQYF
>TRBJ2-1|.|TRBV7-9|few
TGTGCCAGCAGCCCCCCGGGTGGCACTGAGCAGTTCTTC
CASSPPGGTEQFF
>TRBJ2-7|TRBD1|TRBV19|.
TGTGCCAGTTCCTCCGGGACAGGGATCTACGAGCAGTACTTC
CASSSGTGIYEQYF
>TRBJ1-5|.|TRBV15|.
TGTGCCACCAGCGCTGTGGACAGCAATCAGCCCCAGCATTTT
CATSAVDSNQPQHF
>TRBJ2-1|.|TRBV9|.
TGTGCCAGCAGCGTAGGGCTCGATAAGCAGTTCTTC
CASSVGLDKQFF
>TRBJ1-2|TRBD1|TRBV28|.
TGTGCCAGCAGGGCCCCGGGACAGGGGAACTGGGAAGCTGGCTACACCTTC
CASRAPGQGNWEAGYTF
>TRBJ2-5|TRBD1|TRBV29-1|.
TGCAGCGTTGAAGTTTCGAACCAATGGACAGGGTGGATGGAGACCCAGTACTTC
CSVEVSNQWTGWMETQYF
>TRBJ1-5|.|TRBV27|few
TGTGCCAGCAGCGCGAACGGGGGAGGCAATCAGCCCCAGCATTTT
CASSANGGGNQPQHF
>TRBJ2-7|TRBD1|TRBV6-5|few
TGTGCCAGCAGTAAGACCGGGACAGCTTTCGAGCAGTACTTC
CASSKTGTAFEQYF
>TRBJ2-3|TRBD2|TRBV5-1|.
TGCACGTCAAGCGGGGGTAGCACAGATACGCAGTATTTT
CTSSGGSTDTQYF
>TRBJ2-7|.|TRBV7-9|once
TGTGCCAGCAGCTTACAATCGGCTGGGGAGCAGTACTTC
CASSLQSAGEQYF
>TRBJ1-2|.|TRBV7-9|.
TGTGCCAGCAGCTTAGGTGCGACCCCATATGGCTACACCTTC
CASSLGATPYGYTF
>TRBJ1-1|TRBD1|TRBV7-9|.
TGTGCCAGCAGTTACTCCGGGACAGCAAACACTGAAGCTTTCTTT
CASSYSGTANTEAFF
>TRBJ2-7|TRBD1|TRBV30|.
TGTGCCTGGACAGGGGGCAACGAGCAGTACTTC
CAWTGGNEQYF
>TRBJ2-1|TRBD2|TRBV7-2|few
TGTGCCAGCAGCTTAGCAGCGGGAGGGCCTAACAATGAGCAGTTCTTC
CASSLAAGGPNNEQFF
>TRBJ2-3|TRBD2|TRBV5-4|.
TGTGCCAGCAGCTGGGGGGGGAAAGATACGCAGTATTTT
CASSWGGKDTQYF
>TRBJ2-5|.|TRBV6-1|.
TGTGCCAGCAGTGAATACTACAAACAACTTCAAGAGACCCAGTACTTC
CASSEYYKQLQETQYF
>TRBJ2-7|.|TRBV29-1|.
TGCAGCGTCCTTGGAGGGGGCGGCGAGCAGTACTTC
CSVLGGGGEQYF